This T cell receptor (beta chain) is drawn from a study of T cell responses to AZD1222 COVID-19 vaccine. The CDR3 covers 13 residues. V lost 1 base to trimming and J lost 6 bases, with 6 bases between them. From germline, CDR1 is SGHAT and CDR2 FQDESV (reference sequence). The protocol was immunoSEQ multiplex PCR, while the TCRdb copy is restricted to in-frame clones and leaves out a portion. Among more than 85,000 clones listed, roughly 89% were seen once. Sequenced here: peripheral blood, sampled 28 days after the second AZD1222 dose. The TCR originated in an adult who received the AZD1222 COVID-19 vaccine. This chain connects TRBV11-1 to TRBJ1-4; D remains ambiguous. The CDR3 is CASSLDRHEKLFF. CDR3 bases: TGTGCCAGCAGCTTAGACAGACATGAAAAACTGTTTTTT.